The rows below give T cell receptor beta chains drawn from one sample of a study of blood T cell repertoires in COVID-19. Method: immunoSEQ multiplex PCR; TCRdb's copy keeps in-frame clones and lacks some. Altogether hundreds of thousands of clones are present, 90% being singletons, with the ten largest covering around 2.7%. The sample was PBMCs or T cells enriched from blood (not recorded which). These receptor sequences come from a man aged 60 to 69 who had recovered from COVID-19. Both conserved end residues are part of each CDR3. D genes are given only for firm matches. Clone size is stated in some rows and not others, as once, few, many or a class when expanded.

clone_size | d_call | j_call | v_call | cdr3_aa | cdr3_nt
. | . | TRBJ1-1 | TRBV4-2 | CASSQRQKNTEAFF | TGTGCCAGCAGCCAAAGACAGAAGAACACTGAAGCTTTCTTT
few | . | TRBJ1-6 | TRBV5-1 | CASSWGRGNPNSPLHF | TGCGCCAGCAGCTGGGGTCGGGGAAATCCCAATTCACCCCTCCACTTT
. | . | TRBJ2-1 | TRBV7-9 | CASSRDFNEQFF | TGTGCCAGCAGCCGGGACTTCAATGAGCAGTTCTTC
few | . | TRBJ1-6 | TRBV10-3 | CAISGGDSPLHF | TGTGCCATCAGTGGGGGGGATTCACCCCTCCACTTT
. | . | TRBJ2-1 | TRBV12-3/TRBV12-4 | CASSTQTSIGGFF | TGTGCCAGCAGTACACAGACTAGTATTGGGGGGTTCTTC
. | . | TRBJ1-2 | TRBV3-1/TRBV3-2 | CASRGFSGDYGYTF | TGTGCCAGCAGGGGCTTCTCAGGGGACTATGGCTACACCTTC
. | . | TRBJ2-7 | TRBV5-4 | CASSSLGGEDEQYF | TGTGCCAGCAGCTCTCTAGGGGGGGAGGACGAGCAGTACTTC
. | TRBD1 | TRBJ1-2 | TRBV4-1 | CASSHHGGQGDYGYTF | TGCGCCAGCAGCCACCACGGGGGACAGGGCGACTATGGCTACACCTTC
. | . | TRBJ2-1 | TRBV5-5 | CASSSWGGPSGKIYNEQFF | TGTGCCAGCAGCTCATGGGGGGGCCCATCAGGGAAAATCTACAATGAGCAGTTCTTC
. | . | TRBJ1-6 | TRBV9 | CASSVGTYNSPLHF | TGTGCCAGCAGCGTGGGGACTTATAATTCACCCCTCCACTTT
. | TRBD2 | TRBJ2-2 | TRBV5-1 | CASSYQLAGGPGATGELFF | TGCGCCAGCAGCTACCAACTAGCGGGAGGGCCGGGGGCCACCGGGGAGCTGTTTTTT
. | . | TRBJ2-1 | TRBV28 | CASRFVRQEPYNEQFF | TGTGCCAGCAGGTTCGTTAGACAGGAACCCTACAATGAGCAGTTCTTC
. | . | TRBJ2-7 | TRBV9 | CASSVDVSRGHEQYF | TGTGCCAGCAGCGTAGACGTTAGTCGTGGGCACGAGCAGTACTTC
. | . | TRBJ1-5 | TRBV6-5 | CASILRHRANQPQHF | TGTGCCAGCATTCTTAGGCACAGGGCCAATCAGCCCCAGCATTTT
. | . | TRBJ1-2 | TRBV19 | CASSMVYGDNIYGYTF | TGTGCCAGTAGTATGGTCTACGGGGACAATATCTATGGCTACACCTTC
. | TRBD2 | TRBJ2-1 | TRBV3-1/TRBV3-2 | CASSLSGGYNEQFF | TGTGCCAGCAGCCTTAGCGGGGGCTACAATGAGCAGTTCTTC
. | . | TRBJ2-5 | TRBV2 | CASTLLGVGETQYF | TGTGCCAGCACACTTCTAGGGGTTGGAGAGACCCAGTACTTC
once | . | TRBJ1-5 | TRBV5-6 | CASSLLTDDQPQHF | TGTGCCAGCAGCTTATTGACAGACGATCAGCCCCAGCATTTT
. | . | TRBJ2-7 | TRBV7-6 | CASSPRERLSYEQYF | TGTGCCAGCAGCCCAAGGGAGCGGCTATCCTACGAGCAGTACTTC
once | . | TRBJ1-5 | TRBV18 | CASSPPGGQPQHF | TGTGCCAGCTCACCACCGGGGGGTCAGCCCCAGCATTTT
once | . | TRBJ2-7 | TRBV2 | CASSEDSGGYEQYF | TGTGCCAGCAGTGAAGATAGTGGAGGATACGAGCAGTACTTC
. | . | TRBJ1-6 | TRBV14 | CASSLVQGNSPLHF | TGTGCCAGCAGCCTAGTACAGGGAAACTCACCCCTCCACTTT
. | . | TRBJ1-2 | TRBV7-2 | CASSPRLAGVGYGYTF | TGTGCCAGCAGCCCCAGGCTGGCGGGGGTAGGCTATGGCTACACCTTC
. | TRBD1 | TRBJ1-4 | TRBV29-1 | CSVGTGGLEKLFF | TGCAGCGTCGGGACAGGGGGCTTGGAAAAACTGTTTTTT
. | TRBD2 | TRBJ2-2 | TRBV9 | CASSGLAGASGTGELFF | TGTGCCAGCAGCGGCCTAGCGGGAGCGTCTGGTACCGGGGAGCTGTTTTTT
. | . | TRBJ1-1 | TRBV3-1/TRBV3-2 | CASSLPTRRGGDTEAFF | TGTGCCAGCAGCCTACCTACCCGCCGGGGGGGAGACACTGAAGCTTTCTTT
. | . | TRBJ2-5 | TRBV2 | CANTPGGGGLQETQYF | TGTGCCAACACCCCCGGAGGGGGCGGACTACAAGAGACCCAGTACTTC
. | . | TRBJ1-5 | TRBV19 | CASSIGHNSNQPQHF | TGTGCCAGTAGTATAGGGCATAATAGCAATCAGCCCCAGCATTTT
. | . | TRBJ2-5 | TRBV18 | CASGSGLQETQYF | TGTGCCAGCGGGTCGGGACTCCAAGAGACCCAGTACTTC
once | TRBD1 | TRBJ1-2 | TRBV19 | CASSEEGRGFQGYTF | TGTGCCAGTAGTGAGGAGGGCAGGGGGTTTCAGGGCTACACCTTC
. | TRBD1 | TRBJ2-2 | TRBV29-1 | CSTRQGHTGELFF | TGCAGCACAAGACAGGGTCACACCGGGGAGCTGTTTTTT
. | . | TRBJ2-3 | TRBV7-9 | CASGQITDTQYF | TGTGCCAGCGGACAGATAACAGATACGCAGTATTTT
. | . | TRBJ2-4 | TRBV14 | CASSQGTQNIQYF | TGTGCCAGCAGCCAAGGGACTCAAAACATTCAGTACTTC
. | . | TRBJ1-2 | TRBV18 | CASSPGPVSRVYGYTF | TGTGCCAGCTCACCAGGCCCAGTGAGCAGGGTCTATGGCTACACCTTC
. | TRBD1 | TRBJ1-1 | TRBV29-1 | CSPGGTEAFF | TGCAGTCCAGGGGGCACTGAAGCTTTCTTT
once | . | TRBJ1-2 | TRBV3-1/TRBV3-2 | CASSQLDTYGYTF | TGTGCCAGCAGCCAACTGGACACCTATGGCTACACCTTC
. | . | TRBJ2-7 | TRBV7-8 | CASSKPQGFYEQYF | TGTGCCAGCAGCAAACCGCAGGGGTTCTACGAGCAGTACTTC
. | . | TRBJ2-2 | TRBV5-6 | CASSPGTFTGELFF | TGTGCCAGCAGTCCCGGGACTTTTACCGGGGAGCTGTTTTTT
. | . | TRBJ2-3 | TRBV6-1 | CASSEAPGRYADTQYF | TGTGCCAGCAGTGAAGCCCCAGGGCGTTATGCAGATACGCAGTATTTT
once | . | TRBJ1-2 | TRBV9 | CASSEQGPYGYTF | TGTGCCAGCAGCGAACAGGGTCCCTATGGCTACACCTTC
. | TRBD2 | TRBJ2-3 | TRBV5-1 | CASAAGADTQYF | TGCGCCAGCGCGGCGGGGGCAGATACGCAGTATTTT
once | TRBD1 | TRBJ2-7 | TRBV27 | CASRPLTGTGVRKQYF | TGTGCCAGCAGGCCCCTAACCGGGACAGGGGTTCGTAAGCAGTACTTC
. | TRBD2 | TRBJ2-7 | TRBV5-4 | CASSSGLARYEQYF | TGTGCCAGCAGCTCCGGACTAGCGCGATACGAGCAGTACTTC
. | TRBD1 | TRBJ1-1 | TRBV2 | CASSQLGQGTEAFF | TGTGCCAGCAGCCAACTGGGACAGGGCACTGAAGCTTTCTTT
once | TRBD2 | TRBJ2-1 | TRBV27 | CASSKTSGGYNEQFF | TGTGCCAGCAGCAAAACTAGCGGAGGATACAATGAGCAGTTCTTC
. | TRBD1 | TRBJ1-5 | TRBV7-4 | CASSFNDREVSNQPQHF | TGTGCCAGCAGCTTTAACGACAGGGAGGTTAGCAATCAGCCCCAGCATTTT
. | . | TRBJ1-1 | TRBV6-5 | CASSPLSRESPAFF | TGTGCCAGCAGTCCCTTAAGCAGGGAATCTCCGGCTTTCTTT
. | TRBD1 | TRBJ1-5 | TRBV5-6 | CASSGGAYQPQHF | TGTGCCAGCTCAGGGGGCGCTTATCAGCCCCAGCATTTT
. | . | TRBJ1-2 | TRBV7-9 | CASSQTGPTPNTF | TGTGCCAGCAGTCAGACTGGCCCAACTCCAAACACCTTC
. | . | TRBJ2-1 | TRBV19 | CASSIGDGSGYNEQFF | TGTGCCAGTAGTATAGGGGACGGGAGTGGCTACAATGAGCAGTTCTTC
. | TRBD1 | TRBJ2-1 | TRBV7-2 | CASSLFPPGQLSHNEQFF | TGTGCCAGCAGCTTATTCCCTCCGGGACAGCTAAGCCACAATGAGCAGTTCTTC
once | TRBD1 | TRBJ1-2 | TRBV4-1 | CASSHVTWDRPGYTF | TGCGCCAGCAGCCATGTCACTTGGGACAGGCCTGGCTACACCTTC
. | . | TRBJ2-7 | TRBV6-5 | CASRLNIGDAYEQYF | TGTGCCAGCAGACTAAACATCGGGGATGCGTACGAGCAGTACTTC
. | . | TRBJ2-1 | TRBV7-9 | CASSASEYSYNEQFF | TGTGCCAGCAGCGCTAGCGAATACTCCTACAATGAGCAGTTCTTC
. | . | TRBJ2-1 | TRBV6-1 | CASSEGRNEQFF | TGTGCCAGCAGTGAGGGGCGCAATGAGCAGTTCTTC
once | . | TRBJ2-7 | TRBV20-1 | CSAPLYYEQYF | TGCAGTGCTCCCCTTTACTACGAGCAGTACTTC
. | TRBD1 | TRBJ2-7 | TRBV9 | CASSVSLAGTGGEQYF | TGTGCCAGCAGCGTATCTTTAGCCGGGACAGGGGGAGAGCAGTACTTC
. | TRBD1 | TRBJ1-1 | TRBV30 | CAWSVQYGQGKRGTEAFF | TGTGCCTGGAGTGTACAATATGGACAGGGTAAAAGGGGCACTGAAGCTTTCTTT